This T cell receptor (beta chain) stems from a study of control samples from healthy donors and cancer patients. Germline assignment: CDR1 SNHLY and CDR2 FYNNEI. V was trimmed by 7 bases and J by 8 bases, leaving 11 bases between them. This CDR3 region has 11 residues. Profiled with immunoSEQ multiplex PCR; TCRdb holds only in-frame clones, not every one. The sample lists about 110,000 clones, 82% occurring once. This TCR came from a man aged 18-30 years in good health. The source material was blood. The rearrangement joins TRBV2 to TRBJ1-1; no clear D gene. As DNA, the CDR3 is TGTGCCAGCACTAACTCCCTGGAAGCTTTCTTT. Protein sequence: CASTNSLEAFF. Variable domain in full (rest from reference TRBV2 and TRBJ1-1): EPEVTQTPSHQVTQMGQEVILRCVPISNHLYFYWYRQILGQKVEFLVSFYNNEISEKSEIFDDQFSVERPDGSNFTLKIRSTKLEDSAMYFCASTNSLEAFFGQGTRLTVV.